The clone carrying this TCR beta chain was detected once. Repertoires were generated with immunoSEQ multiplex PCR, while TCRdb's copy carries only in-frame clones and drops some. The sample lists 100,000 to 150,000 clones, roughly 91% occurring once. The data stem from a study of control samples from healthy donors and cancer patients. The CDR3 consists of 13 residues. The ends were cut back, 1 base at V and 11 bases at J, with 11 bases in the middle. Germline loops: CDR1 SEHNR, CDR2 FQNEAQ (reference sequence). V is TRBV7-9 and J is TRBJ2-2; no definite D call. Sample: blood. This receptor was identified in a man aged 35-49 years in good health. The CDR3 protein is CASSLVGIGELFF. As DNA, the CDR3 is TGTGCCAGCAGCTTAGTCGGTATCGGTGAGCTGTTTTTT.